The 2 T cell receptor beta chains in this list originate from one sample, sequenced in a study of blood T cell repertoires in COVID-19. Only in-frame clones appear in the TCRdb table, and some are missing; sequencing was by immunoSEQ multiplex PCR. The repertoire holds roughly 78,000 clones, with 86% as singletons. Sequenced input: peripheral blood. Every receptor here comes from a woman in her fifties or sixties with acute or convalescent COVID-19.

This clone appeared once. The chain joins TRBV7-2 to TRBJ2-7; D not certain. V was pared by 0 bases and J by 4 bases, with 7 bases between. The CDR3 is made up of 13 amino acids. Per the germline V gene, CDR1 is SGHTA and CDR2 is FQGNSA. CDR3 in amino acids: CASSLASRYEQYF. DNA for the CDR3: TGTGCCAGCAGCTTAGCATCGAGGTACGAGCAGTACTTC.

Comment on this clone: Other nucleotide sequences from this sample produce the same CDR3. The chain is built from TRBV28 and TRBJ1-4; 10 bases are shared with TRBD1. The V segment lost 3 bases and the J segment 5 bases; nucleotides outside the gene matches: 3. The CDR3 sequence is 15 residues long. Per germline, CDR1 MDHEN and CDR2 SYDVKM. The CDR3 coding sequence is TGTGCCAGCAGTTTGGAGGGACAGGGGAATGAAAAACTGTTTTTT. Protein: CASSLEGQGNEKLFF.